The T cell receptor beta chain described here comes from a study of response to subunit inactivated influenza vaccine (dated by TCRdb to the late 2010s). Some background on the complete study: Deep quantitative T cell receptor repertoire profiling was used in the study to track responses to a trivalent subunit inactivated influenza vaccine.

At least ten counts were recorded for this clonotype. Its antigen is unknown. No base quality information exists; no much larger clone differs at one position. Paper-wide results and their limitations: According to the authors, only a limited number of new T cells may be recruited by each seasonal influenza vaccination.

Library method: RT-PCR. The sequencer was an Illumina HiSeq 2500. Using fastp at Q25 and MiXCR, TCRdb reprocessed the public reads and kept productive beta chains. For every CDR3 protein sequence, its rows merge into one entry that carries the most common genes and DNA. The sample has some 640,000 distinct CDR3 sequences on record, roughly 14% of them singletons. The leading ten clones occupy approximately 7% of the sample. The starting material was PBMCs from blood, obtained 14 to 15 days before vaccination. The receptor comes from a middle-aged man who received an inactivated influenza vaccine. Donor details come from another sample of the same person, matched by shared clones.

The DNA sequence is as follows: TGTGCCAGCAGTGTAACGGGGGGGGCCTTAGACAATGAGCAGTTCTTC. Translated, it reads CASSVTGGALDNEQFF. The V and J genes are TRBV28 and TRBJ2-1; 8 central nucleotides agree with TRBD2. V is trimmed back by 5 bases and J by 5 bases, and the junction contains 11 bases that no gene match accounts for. The CDR3 spans 16 residues, from the cysteine through the phenylalanine. The kept DNA is CDR3 alone, 48 bases in frame from the first base. Sequences MDHEN (CDR1) and SYDVKM (CDR2) are obtained from the germline V gene.